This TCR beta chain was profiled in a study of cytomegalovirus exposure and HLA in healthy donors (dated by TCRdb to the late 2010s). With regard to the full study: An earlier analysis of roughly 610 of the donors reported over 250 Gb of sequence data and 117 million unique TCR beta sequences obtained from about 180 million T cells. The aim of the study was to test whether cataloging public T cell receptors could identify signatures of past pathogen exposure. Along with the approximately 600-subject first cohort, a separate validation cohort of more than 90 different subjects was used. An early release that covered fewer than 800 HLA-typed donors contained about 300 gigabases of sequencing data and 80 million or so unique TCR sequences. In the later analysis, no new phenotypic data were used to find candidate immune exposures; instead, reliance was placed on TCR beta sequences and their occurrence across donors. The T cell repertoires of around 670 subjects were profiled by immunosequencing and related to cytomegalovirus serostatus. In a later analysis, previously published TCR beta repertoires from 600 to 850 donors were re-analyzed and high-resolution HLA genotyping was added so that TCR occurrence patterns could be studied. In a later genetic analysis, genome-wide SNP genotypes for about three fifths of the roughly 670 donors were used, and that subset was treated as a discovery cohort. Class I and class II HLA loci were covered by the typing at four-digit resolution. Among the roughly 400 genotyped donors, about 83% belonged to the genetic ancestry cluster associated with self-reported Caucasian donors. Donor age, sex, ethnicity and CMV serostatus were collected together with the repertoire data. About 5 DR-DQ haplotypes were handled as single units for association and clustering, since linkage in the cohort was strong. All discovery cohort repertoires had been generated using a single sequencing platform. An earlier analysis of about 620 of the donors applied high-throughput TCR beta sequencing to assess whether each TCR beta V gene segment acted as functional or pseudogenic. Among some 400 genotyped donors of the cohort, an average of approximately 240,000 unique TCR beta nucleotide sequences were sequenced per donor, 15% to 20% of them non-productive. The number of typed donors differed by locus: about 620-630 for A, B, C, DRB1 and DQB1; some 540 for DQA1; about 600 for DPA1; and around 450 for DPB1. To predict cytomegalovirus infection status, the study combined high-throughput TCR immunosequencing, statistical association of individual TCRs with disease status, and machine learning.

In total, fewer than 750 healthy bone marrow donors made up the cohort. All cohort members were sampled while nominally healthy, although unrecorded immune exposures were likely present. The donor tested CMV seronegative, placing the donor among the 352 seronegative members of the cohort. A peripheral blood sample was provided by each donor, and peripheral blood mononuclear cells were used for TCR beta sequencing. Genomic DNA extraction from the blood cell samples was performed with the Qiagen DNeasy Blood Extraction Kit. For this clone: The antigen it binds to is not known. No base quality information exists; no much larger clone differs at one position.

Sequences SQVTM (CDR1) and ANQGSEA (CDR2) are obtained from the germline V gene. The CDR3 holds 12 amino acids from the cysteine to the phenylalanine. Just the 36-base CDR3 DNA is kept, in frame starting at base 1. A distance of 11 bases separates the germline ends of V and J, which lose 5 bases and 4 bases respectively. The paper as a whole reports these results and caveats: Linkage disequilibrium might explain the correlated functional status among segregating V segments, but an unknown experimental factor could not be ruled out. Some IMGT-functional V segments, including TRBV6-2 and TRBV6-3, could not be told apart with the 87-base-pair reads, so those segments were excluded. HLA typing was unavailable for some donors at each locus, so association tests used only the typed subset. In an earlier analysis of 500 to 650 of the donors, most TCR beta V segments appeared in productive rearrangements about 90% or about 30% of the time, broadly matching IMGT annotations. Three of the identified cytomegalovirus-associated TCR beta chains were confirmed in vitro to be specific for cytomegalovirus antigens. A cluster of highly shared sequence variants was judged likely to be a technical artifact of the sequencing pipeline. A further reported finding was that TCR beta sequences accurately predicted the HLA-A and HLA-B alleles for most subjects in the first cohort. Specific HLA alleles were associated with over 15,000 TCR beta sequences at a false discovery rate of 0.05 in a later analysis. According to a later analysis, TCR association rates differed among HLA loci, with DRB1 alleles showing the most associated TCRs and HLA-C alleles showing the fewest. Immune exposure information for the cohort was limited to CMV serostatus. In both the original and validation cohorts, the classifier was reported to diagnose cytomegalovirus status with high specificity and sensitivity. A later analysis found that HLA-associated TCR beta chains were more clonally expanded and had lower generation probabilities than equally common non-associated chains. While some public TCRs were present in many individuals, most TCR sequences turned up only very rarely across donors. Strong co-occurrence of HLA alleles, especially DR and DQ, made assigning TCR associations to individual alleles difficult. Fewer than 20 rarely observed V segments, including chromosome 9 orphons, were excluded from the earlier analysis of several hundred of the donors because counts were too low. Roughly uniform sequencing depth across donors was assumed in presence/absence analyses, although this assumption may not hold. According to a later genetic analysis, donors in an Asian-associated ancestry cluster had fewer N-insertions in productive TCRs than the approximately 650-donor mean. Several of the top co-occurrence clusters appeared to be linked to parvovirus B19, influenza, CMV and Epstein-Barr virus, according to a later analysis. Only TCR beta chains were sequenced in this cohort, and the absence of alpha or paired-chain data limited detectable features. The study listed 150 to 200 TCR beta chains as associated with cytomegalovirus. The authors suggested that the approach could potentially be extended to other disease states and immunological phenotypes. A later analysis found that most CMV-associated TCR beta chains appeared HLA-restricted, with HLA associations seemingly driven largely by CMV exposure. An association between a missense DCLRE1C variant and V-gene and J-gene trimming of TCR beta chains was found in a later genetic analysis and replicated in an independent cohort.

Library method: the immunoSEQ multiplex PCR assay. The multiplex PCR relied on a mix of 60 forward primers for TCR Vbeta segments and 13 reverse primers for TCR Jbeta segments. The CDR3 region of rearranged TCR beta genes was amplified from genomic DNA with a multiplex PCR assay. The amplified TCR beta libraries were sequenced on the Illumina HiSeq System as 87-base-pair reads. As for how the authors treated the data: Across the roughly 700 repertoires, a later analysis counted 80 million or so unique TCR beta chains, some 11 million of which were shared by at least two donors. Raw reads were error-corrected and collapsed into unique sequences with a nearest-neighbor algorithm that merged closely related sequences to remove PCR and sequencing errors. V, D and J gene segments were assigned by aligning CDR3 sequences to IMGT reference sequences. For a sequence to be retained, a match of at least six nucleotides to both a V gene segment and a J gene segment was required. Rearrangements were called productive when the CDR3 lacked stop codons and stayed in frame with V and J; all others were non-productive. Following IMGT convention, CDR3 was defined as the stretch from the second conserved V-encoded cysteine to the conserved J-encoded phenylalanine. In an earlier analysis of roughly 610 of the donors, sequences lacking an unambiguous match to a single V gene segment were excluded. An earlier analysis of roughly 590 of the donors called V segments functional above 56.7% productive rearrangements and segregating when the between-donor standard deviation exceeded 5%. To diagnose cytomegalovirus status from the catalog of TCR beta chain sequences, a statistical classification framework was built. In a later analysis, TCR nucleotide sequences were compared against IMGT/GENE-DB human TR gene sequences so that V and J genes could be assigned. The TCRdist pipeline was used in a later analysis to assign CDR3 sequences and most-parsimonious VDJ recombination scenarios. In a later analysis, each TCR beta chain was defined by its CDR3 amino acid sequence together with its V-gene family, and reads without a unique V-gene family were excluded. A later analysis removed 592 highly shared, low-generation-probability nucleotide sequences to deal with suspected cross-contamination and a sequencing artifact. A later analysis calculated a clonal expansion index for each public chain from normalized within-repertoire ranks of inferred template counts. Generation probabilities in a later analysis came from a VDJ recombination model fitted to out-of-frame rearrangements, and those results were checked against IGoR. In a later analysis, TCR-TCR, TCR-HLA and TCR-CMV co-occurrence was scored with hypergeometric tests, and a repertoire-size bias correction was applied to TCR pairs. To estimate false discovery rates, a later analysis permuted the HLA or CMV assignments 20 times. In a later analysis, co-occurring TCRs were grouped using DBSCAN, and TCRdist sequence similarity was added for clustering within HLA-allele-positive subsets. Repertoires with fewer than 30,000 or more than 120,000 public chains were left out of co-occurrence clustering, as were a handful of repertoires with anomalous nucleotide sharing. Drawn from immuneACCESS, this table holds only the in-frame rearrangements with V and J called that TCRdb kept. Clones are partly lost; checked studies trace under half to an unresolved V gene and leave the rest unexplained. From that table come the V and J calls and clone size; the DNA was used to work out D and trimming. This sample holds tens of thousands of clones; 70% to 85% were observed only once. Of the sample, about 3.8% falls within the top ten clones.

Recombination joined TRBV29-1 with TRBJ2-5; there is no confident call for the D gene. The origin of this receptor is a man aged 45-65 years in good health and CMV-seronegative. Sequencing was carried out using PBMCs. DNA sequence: TGCAGCGTTTATACATTGCTAGAGACCCAGTACTTC. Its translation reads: CSVYTLLETQYF. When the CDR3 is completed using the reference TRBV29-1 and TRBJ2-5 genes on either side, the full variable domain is SAVISQKPSRDICQRGTSLTIQCQVDSQVTMMFWYRQQPGQSLTLIATANQGSEATYESGFVIDKFPISRPNLTFSTLTVSNMSPEDSSIYLCSVYTLLETQYFGPGTRLLVL.